The text below deals with one T cell receptor (beta chain). What it recognizes is unknown. Documented treatment: 15 to 20 received Ad26.COV2.S at low or high dose, single or two shots; several received placebo; per-sample allocation not given. Specimen acquisition occurred on day 63 following the initial vaccine or placebo injection. The data stem from a study of Ad26.COV2.S vaccination and SARS-CoV-2 variants. At the level of the study: Participants got Ad26.COV2.S intramuscularly, once or twice 56 days apart. General study points: Reportedly, spike-specific CD8+ and CD4+ T cell responses achieved substantial breadth once vaccination had taken place. Those who received the vaccine showed greater spike-specific TCR breadth than those given placebo. The TCR-based breadth and depth measures might underestimate overall T cell responses.

The CDR3 has 15 amino acids. Germline loops: CDR1 SGHRS, CDR2 YFSETQ. V gave up 0 bases and J gave up 7 bases, with 14 bases separating them. TCRdb's table, derived via immunoSEQ multiplex PCR, lists solely in-frame clones and lacks some. The sample records a few hundred thousand clones, roughly 85% being singletons. The clonotype comes from a person between 18 and 65 years old who received the Ad26.COV2.S COVID-19 vaccine or a placebo. This specimen was peripheral blood, taken in a trial of Ad26.COV2.S vaccine versus placebo. The chain is built from TRBV5-1 and TRBJ2-1, with D tentatively TRBD1 (6 bases). The CDR3, as DNA: TGCGCCAGCAGCTTGGCGGGACCTAGGGGGAATGAGCAGTTCTTC. Protein: CASSLAGPRGNEQFF.